This TCR beta chain was found in a study of blood T cell repertoires in COVID-19. Study-wide background: T cells, B-cell-depleted T cells, or PBMCs supplied cDNA or gDNA.

Measured with immunoSEQ multiplex PCR; TCRdb has only the in-frame clones, and not every one. The profile shows some 350,000 clones, roughly 90% of them singletons. Germline V gene data show CDR1 as LGHNT and CDR2 as FRNRAP. Trimming took 5 bases from V and 5 from J, leaving 9 bases between them. The length of the CDR3 is 12 residues. The sequence was collected from a woman in her 70s with COVID-19, enrolled during active disease. The V call is TRBV12-5, the J call TRBJ1-1; no reliable D call. The sequenced sample consisted of peripheral blood. Here the CDR3 reads CASGLGETEAFF. CDR3 bases: TGTGCTAGTGGTCTCGGTGAGACTGAAGCTTTCTTT.